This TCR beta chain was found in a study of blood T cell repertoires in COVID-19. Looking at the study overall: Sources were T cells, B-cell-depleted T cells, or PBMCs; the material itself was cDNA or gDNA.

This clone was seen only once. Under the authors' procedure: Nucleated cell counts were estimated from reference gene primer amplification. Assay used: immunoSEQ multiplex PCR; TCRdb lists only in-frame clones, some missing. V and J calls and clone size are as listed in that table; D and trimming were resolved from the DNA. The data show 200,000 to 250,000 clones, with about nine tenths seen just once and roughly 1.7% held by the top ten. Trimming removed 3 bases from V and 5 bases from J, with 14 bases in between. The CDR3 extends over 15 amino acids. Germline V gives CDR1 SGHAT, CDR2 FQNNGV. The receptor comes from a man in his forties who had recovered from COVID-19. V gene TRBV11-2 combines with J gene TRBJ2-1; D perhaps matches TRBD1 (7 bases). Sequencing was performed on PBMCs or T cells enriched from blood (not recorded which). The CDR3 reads CASSLAGGTHNEQFF. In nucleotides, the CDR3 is TGTGCCAGCAGCTTGGCAGGGGGGACCCACAATGAGCAGTTCTTC.